This T cell receptor beta chain was recovered during a study of blood T cell repertoires in COVID-19. CDR3 length: 14 amino acids. Germline V gives CDR1 SGHRS, CDR2 YFSETQ. V lost 4 bases, J lost 1 base, and 8 bases lay in between. Some clones are missing from TCRdb's copy, which holds only in-frame ones; the method was immunoSEQ multiplex PCR. There are about 420,000 clones in the sample; around 90% occur only once, and roughly 0.84% lies in the top ten. The specimen sequenced was peripheral blood. The sequence derives from a man aged 18 to 35 with COVID-19, enrolled during active disease. J is TRBJ2-2 and V is TRBV5-1, with D uncertain. CDR3 bases: TGCGCCAGCAGCGGAGATCTGAACACCGGGGAGCTGTTTTTT. This gives the protein CASSGDLNTGELFF.